The 12 T cell receptor beta chains presented below share a single source sample, sequenced in a study of preoperative IRX-2 immunotherapy in early breast cancer. The data were produced by immunoSEQ multiplex PCR, yet TCRdb's version contains in-frame clones alone and is incomplete. The repertoire holds tens of thousands of clones, with over 85% as singletons. Treatment denoted: preoperative locoregional IRX-2 cytokine immunotherapy. The starting material was tumor tissue, obtained after IRX-2 immunotherapy. These receptors were taken from a human donor with breast cancer.

V usage is TRBV28 and J usage is TRBJ2-7, with 7 bases aligning to TRBD1. The CDR3 length is 15 residues. In germline, CDR1 is MDHEN, CDR2 SYDVKM. The ends lost 4 bases at V and 7 bases at J; junction bases unmatched: 13. DNA of the CDR3: TGTGCCAGCAGTTCCTCAAGGACAGGCTGGTGGGAGCAGTACGTC. Translated: CASSSSRTGWWEQYV.

This sequence joins TRBV11-3 and TRBJ2-3; 12 bases agree with TRBD2. V was clipped by 3 bases and J by 7 bases; unmatched bases: 8. This CDR3 has 16 amino acids. CDR1 and CDR2 from the germline V gene are SGHNT and YENEEA. The CDR3 region is CASSFRLAGATNTQYF. The CDR3 nucleotides are TGTGCCAGCAGCTTCAGACTAGCGGGAGCTACCAATACGCAGTATTTT. Full variable domain (rest looked up from reference TRBV11-3 and TRBJ2-3): EAGVVQSPRYKIIEKKQPVAFWCNPISGHNTLYWYLQNLGQGPELLIRYENEEAVDDSQLPKDRFSAERLKGVDSTLKIQPAELGDSAVYLCASSFRLAGATNTQYFGPGTRLTVL.

The chain uses TRBV7-1 and TRBJ2-3; the match to TRBD2 covers 12 bases. TRBV7-1 is recorded as an ORF, its role being uncertain. V lost 10 bases to trimming and J lost 4 bases; unmatched junction nucleotides: 3. This CDR3 comprises 13 residues. CDR3 loop: CATSGRGPDTQYF. CDR3 DNA sequence: TGTGCCACTAGCGGGAGGGGTCCAGATACGCAGTATTTT.

J is TRBJ2-1 and V is TRBV11-3; 9 positions match TRBD2. The CDR3 loop spans 18 amino acids. With 1 base clipped from V and 5 bases from J, the junction kept 12 bases outside the gene matches. CDR1 and CDR2 from the germline V gene are SGHNT and YENEEA. The CDR3 DNA is TGTGCCAGCAGCTTAGGTGTGCTAGCGGGGCCGCCAAACAATGAGCAGTTCTTC. Residues: CASSLGVLAGPPNNEQFF.

This clone turned up a few times. The chain is built from TRBV7-7 and TRBJ1-3; 7 positions match TRBD1. V shed 6 bases, J shed 0 bases, and the junction held 11 bases outside the gene matches. This CDR3 is 17 amino acids long. Germline V lookup: CDR1 SSHAT, CDR2 FNYEAQ (reference sequence). In DNA, the CDR3 is TGTGCCAGCAGGGCTTGGGGACAGCGTAGCTCTGGAAACACCATATATTTT. Its translation: CASRAWGQRSSGNTIYF.

The DNA of the CDR3 is TGTGCCACCAGCAGAGATCGGTCCTCTGGAAACACCATATATTTT. This encodes CATSRDRSSGNTIYF. The chain joins TRBV15 to TRBJ1-3, with unresolved D. Germline CDR1 is LNHNV and CDR2 is YYDKDF (reference sequence). CDR3 length equals 15 residues. Trimming took off 0 bases at V and 0 bases at J, with 6 bases between the two ends.

The V and J genes are TRBV14 and TRBJ1-3; 8 bases match TRBD1. Germline V gene lookup returns CDR1 SGHDN and CDR2 FVKESK. The J segment lost 3 bases and the V segment lost 7 bases, leaving 5 bases of the junction unmatched. The CDR3 is 14 residues long. The CDR3: CASTPGGVGNTIYF. The CDR3 DNA reads as TGTGCCAGCACCCCAGGGGGCGTTGGAAACACCATATATTTT.

The chain has TRBV6-8 and TRBJ1-2, with D possibly matching TRBD1 (6 bases). Trimming removed 10 bases at V and 2 bases at J, with 14 bases between. Germline assignment: CDR1 MNHGY and CDR2 SAAAGT. The CDR3 consists of 13 residues. CDR3 bases: TGTGCCATCAAGGCAGGGGCGAACTATGGCTACACCTTC. It specifies CAIKAGANYGYTF.

CDR3 residues: CASSRDRGYGNTIYF. The CDR3 region has the DNA TGTGCCAGCAGCCGGGACAGGGGCTACGGAAACACCATATATTTT. J is TRBJ1-3 and V is TRBV7-8; 10 bases fit TRBD1. J gave up 4 bases and V 5 bases, and 5 bases lay outside the gene matches. CDR3 length equals 15 residues. Germline V gene sequence: CDR1 SGHVS, CDR2 FQNEAQ. Full variable domain (missing parts from reference TRBV7-8 and TRBJ1-3): GAGVSQSPRYKVAKRGQDVALRCDPISGHVSLFWYQQALGQGPEFLTYFQNEAQLDKSGLPSDRFFAERPEGSVSTLKIQRTQQEDSAVYLCASSRDRGYGNTIYFGEGSWLTVV.

The J gene is TRBJ2-7, the V gene TRBV7-1, with a tentative D call TRBD1 (6 bases). TRBV7-1 falls under the ORF class, with uncertain function. This CDR3 is built from 16 residues. V was clipped by 5 bases and J by 5 bases, with 22 bases between them. CDR3 protein: CASSPQGTLLVHEQYF. The CDR3 DNA is TGTGCCAGCAGCCCCCAGGGGACCCTTCTTGTCCACGAGCAGTACTTC.

This chain connects TRBV19 to TRBJ2-1, with D tentatively TRBD2 (6 bases). Germline loops: CDR1 LNHDA, CDR2 SQIVND (reference sequence). This CDR3 region has 13 residues. The V end lost 3 bases, the J end lost 7 bases, and 10 bases lay between the germline ends. For the CDR3, the DNA is TGTGCCAGTAGTATGACGGGGGATAATGAGCAGTTCTTC. Amino acids: CASSMTGDNEQFF.

This clone was seen only once. The chain recombines TRBV1 with TRBJ2-2; the D call in the table, TRBD2, was not verified against the DNA. TRBV1 is an annotated pseudogene. The CDR3 extends over 17 amino acids. The CDR3 here is CASSRRLPGLPGGELFF. The CDR3 coding sequence is TGCGCCAGCAGCCGTAGGCTTCCGGGACTCCCCGGCGGGGAGCTGTTTTTT.